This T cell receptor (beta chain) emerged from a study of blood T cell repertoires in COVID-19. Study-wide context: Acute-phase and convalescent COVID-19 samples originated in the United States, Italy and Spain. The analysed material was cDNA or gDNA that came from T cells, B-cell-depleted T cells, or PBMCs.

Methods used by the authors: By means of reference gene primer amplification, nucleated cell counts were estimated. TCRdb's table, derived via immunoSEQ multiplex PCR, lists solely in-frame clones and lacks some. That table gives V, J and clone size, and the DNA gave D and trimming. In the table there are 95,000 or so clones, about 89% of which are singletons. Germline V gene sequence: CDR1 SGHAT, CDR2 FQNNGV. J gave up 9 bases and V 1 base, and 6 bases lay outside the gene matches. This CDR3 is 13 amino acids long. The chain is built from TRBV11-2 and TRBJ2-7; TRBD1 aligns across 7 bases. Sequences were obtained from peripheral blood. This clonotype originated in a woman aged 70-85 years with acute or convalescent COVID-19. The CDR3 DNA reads TGTGCCAGCAGCTTAGGCCGGGACAGCCCGCAGTACTTC. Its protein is CASSLGRDSPQYF.